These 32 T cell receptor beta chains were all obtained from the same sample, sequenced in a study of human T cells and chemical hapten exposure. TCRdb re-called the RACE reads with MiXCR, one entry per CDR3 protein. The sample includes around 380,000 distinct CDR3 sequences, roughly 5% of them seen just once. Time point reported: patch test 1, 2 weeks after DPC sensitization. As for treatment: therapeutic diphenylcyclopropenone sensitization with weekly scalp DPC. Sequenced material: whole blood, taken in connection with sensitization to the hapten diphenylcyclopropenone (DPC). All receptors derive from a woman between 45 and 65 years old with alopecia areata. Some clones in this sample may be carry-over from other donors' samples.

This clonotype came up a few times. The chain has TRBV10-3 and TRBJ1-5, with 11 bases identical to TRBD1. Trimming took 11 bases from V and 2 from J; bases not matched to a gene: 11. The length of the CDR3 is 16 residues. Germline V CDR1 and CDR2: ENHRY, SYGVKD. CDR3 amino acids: CAVGQGDRAGNQPQHF. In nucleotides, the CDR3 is TGTGCCGTGGGACAGGGGGATAGAGCGGGCAATCAGCCCCAGCATTTT.

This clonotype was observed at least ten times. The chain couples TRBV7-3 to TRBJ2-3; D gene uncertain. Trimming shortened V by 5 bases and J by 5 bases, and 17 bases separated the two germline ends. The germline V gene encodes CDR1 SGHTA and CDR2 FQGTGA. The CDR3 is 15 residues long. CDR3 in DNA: TGTGCCAGCAGCCCTGGGTCGACCCGCCGAGATACGCAGTATTTT. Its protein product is CASSPGSTRRDTQYF.

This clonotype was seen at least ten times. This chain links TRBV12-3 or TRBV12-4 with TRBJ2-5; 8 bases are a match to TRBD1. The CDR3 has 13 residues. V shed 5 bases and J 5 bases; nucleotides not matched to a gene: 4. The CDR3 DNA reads TGTGCCAGCAGTATGGACAGGGAGGAGACCCAGTACTTC. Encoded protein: CASSMDREETQYF.

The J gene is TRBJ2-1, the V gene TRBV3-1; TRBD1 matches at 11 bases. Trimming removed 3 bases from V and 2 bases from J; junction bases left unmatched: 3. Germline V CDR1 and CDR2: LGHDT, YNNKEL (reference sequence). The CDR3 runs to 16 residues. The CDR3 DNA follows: TGTGCCAGCAGCCACTCGGACAGGGGGCCCTACAATGAGCAGTTCTTC. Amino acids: CASSHSDRGPYNEQFF.

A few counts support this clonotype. The CDR3 coding sequence is TGTGCCAGCAGGGGATACAGGGGAGGCTACGAGCAGTACTTC. Translating gives CASRGYRGGYEQYF. The chain links TRBV27 to TRBJ2-7; tentative D call: TRBD1 (7 bases). Trimming removed 6 bases at V and 3 bases at J, with 15 bases between. The CDR3 has 14 amino acids. The germline gives CDR1 MNHEY, CDR2 SMNVEV (reference sequence).

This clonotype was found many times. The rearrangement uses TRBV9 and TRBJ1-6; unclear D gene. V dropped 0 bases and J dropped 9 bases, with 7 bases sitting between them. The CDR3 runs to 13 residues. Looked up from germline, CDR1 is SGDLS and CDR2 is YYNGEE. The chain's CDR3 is CASSVASGSPLHF. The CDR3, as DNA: TGTGCCAGCAGCGTAGCTTCCGGTTCACCCCTCCACTTT.

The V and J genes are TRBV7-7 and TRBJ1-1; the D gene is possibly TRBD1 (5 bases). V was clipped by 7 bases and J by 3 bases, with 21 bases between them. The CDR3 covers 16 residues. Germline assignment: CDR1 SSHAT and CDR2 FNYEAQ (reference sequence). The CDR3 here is CASTQGGIARDTEAFF. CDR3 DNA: TGTGCCAGCACCCAGGGAGGAATCGCAAGGGACACTGAAGCTTTCTTT.

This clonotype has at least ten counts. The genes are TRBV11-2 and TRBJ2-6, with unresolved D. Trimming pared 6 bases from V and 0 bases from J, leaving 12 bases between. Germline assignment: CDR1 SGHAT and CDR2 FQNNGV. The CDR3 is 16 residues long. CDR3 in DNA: TGTGCCAGCAGTCCCCCGGGCAGCTCTGGGGCCAACGTCCTGACTTTC. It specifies CASSPPGSSGANVLTF.

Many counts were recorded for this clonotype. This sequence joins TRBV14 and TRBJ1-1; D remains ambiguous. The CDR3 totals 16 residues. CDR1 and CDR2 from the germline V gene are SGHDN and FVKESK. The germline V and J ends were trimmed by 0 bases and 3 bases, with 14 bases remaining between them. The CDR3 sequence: CASSQDVQPWDTEAFF. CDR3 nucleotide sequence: TGTGCCAGCAGCCAAGATGTGCAACCTTGGGACACTGAAGCTTTCTTT.

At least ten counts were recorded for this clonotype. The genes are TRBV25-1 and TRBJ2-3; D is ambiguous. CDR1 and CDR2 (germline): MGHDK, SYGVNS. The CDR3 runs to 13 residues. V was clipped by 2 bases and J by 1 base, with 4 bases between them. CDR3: CASSEPGTDTQYF. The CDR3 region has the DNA TGTGCCAGCAGTGAACCGGGCACAGATACGCAGTATTTT.

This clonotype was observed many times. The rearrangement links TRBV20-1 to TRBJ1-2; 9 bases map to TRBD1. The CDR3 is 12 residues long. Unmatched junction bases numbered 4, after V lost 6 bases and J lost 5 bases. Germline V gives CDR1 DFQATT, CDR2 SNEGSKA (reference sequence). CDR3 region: CSAPTGGYGYTF. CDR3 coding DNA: TGCAGTGCCCCGACAGGGGGGTATGGCTACACCTTC.

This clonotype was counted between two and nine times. Here the CDR3 reads CSGGQPSEKLFF. CDR3 DNA sequence: TGCAGCGGCGGACAGCCAAGCGAAAAACTGTTTTTT. The chain has TRBV29-1 and TRBJ1-4, with D maybe TRBD1 (6 bases). The V gene lost 7 bases and the J gene lost 8 bases, with 14 bases spanning the gap. Germline-derived CDR1 and CDR2 are SQVTM and ANQGSEA. The CDR3 consists of 12 residues.

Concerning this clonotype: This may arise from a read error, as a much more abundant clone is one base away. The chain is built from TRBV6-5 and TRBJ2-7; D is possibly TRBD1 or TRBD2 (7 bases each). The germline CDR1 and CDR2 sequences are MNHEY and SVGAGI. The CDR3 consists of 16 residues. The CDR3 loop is CASSYSVLGGGYEQNF. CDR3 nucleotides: TGTGCCAGCAGTTATTCTGTGCTGGGAGGGGGCTACGAGCAGAACTTC.

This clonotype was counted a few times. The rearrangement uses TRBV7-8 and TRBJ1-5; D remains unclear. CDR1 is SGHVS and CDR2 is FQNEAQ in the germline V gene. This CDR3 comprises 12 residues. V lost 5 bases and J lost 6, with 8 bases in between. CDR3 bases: TGTGCCAGCAGCCGTGATGGTCAGCCCCAGCATTTT. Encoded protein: CASSRDGQPQHF.

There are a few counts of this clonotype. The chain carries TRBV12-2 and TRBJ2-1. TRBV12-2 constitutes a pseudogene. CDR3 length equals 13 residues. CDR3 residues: CASRPAFGDEQFF. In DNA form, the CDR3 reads TGTGCAAGTCGCCCAGCGTTCGGGGATGAGCAGTTCTTC.

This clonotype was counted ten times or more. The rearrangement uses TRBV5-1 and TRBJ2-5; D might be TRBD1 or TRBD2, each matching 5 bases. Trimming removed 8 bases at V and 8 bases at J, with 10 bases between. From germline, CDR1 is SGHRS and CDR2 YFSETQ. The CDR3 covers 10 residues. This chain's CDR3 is CARPGTTQYF. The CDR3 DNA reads TGCGCCAGACCAGGGACCACCCAGTACTTC.

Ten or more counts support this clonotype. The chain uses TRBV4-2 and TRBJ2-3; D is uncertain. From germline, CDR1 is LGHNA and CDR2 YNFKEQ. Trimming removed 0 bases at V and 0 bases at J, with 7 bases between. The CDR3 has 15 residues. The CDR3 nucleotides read TGTGCCAGCAGCCAAGAACGCCTAAGCACAGATACGCAGTATTTT. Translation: CASSQERLSTDTQYF.

CDR3 loop: CASSPWGGGHSPLHF. In DNA, the CDR3 is TGTGCCAGCAGTCCCTGGGGTGGGGGTCATTCACCCCTCCACTTT. This chain links TRBV27 with TRBJ1-6; weak D call: TRBD1 (5 bases). This CDR3 is 15 amino acids long. The V and J ends lost 5 bases and 8 bases respectively, with 16 bases between them. The germline V gene has CDR1 MNHEY and CDR2 SMNVEV (reference sequence).

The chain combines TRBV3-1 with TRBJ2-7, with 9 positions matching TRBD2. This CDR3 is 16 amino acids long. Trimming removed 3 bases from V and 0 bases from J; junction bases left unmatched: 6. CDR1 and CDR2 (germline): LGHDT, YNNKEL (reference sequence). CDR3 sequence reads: CASSQSSGKGSYEQYF. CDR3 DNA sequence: TGTGCCAGCAGCCAGTCTAGCGGGAAGGGCTCCTACGAGCAGTACTTC.

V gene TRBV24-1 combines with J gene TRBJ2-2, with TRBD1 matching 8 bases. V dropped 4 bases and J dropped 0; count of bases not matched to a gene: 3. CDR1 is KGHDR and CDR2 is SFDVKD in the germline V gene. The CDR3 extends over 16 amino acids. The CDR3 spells CATSETTGANTGELFF. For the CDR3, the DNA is TGTGCCACCAGTGAGACGACAGGGGCGAACACCGGGGAGCTGTTTTTT.

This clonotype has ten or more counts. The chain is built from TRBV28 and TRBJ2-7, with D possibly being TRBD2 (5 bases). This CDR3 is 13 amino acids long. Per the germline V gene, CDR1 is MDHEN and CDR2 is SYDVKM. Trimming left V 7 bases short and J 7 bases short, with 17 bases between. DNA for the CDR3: TGTGCCAGCAATCCAGCTGGGCCGGGGGAGCAGTACTTC. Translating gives CASNPAGPGEQYF.

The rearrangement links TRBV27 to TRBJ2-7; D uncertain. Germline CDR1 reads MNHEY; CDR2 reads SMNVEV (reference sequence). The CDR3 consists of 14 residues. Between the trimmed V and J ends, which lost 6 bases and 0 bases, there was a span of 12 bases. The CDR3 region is CASSSMGFSYEQYF. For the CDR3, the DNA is TGTGCCAGCAGCTCCATGGGGTTCTCCTACGAGCAGTACTTC.

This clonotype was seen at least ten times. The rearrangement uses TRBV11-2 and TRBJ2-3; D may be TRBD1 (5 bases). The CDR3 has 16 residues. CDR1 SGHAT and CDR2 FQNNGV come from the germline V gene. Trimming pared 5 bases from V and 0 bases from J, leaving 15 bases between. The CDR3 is CASSPLAGSSTDTQYF. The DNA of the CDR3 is TGTGCCAGCAGCCCCCTGGCAGGGTCGAGCACAGATACGCAGTATTTT.

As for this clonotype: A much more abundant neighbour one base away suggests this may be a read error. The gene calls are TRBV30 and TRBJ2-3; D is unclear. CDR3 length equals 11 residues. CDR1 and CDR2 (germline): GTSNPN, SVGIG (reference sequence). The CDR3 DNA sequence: TGTACCTGGAGAGCGTCAGATACGCAGTATTTT. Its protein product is CTWRASDTQYF.

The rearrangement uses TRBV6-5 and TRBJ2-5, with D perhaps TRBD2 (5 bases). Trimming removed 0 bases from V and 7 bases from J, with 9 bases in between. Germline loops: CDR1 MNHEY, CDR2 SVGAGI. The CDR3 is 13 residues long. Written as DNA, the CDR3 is TGTGCCAGCAGTTACTCGATGGGGAGGACCCAGTACTTC. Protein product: CASSYSMGRTQYF.

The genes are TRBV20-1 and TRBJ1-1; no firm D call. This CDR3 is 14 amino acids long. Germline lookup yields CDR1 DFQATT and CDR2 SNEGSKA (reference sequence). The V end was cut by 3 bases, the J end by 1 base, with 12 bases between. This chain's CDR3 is CSARVEGTNTEAFF. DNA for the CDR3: TGCAGTGCTAGGGTCGAGGGTACGAACACTGAAGCTTTCTTT.

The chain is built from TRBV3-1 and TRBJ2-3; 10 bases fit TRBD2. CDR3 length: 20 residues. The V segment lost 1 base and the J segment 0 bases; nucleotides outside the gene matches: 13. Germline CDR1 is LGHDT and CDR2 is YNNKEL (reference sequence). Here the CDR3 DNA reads TGTGCCAGCAGCCAAGCTAGCGGGAGACCTGGCCCCTCTAGCACAGATACGCAGTATTTT. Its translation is CASSQASGRPGPSSTDTQYF.

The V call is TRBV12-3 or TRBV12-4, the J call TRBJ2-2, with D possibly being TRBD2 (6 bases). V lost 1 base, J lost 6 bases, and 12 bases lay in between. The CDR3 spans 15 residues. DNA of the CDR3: TGTGCCAGCAGTTTAGAAGAGGCGGGGTCCGGGGAGCTGTTTTTT. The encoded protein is CASSLEEAGSGELFF.

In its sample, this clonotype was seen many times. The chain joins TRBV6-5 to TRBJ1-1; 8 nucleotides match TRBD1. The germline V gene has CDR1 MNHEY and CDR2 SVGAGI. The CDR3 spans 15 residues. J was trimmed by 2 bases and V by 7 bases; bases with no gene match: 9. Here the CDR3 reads CASTDGTGVNTEAFF. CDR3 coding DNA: TGTGCCAGCACCGACGGGACAGGCGTAAACACTGAAGCTTTCTTT.

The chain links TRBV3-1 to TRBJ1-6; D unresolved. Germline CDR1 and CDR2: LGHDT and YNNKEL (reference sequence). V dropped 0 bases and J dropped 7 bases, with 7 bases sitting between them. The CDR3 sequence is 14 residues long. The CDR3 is CASSQERENSPLHF. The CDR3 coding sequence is TGTGCCAGCAGCCAAGAAAGAGAGAATTCACCCCTCCACTTT.

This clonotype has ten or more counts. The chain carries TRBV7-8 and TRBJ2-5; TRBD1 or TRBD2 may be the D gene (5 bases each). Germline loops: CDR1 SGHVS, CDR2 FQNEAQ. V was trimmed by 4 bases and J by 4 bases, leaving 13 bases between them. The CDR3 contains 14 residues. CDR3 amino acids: CASSWDLSPETQYF. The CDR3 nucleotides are TGTGCCAGCAGCTGGGACCTGTCCCCAGAGACCCAGTACTTC. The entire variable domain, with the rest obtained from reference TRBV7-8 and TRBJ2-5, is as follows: GAGVSQSPRYKVAKRGQDVALRCDPISGHVSLFWYQQALGQGPEFLTYFQNEAQLDKSGLPSDRFFAERPEGSVSTLKIQRTQQEDSAVYLCASSWDLSPETQYFGPGTRLLVL.

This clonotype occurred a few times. CDR3 nucleotide sequence: TGTGCCAGCTCACCCAGGGACAGACCCTTTAATGAAGCTTTCTTT. Protein sequence: CASSPRDRPFNEAFF. The rearrangement links TRBV18 to TRBJ1-1; 7 nucleotides align to TRBD1. J lost 7 bases, V lost 3 bases, and 11 bases had no gene match. CDR1 KGHSH and CDR2 LQKENI come from the germline V gene. The length of the CDR3 is 15 residues. Full variable domain (rest looked up from reference TRBV18 and TRBJ1-1): NAGVMQNPRHLVRRRGQEARLRCSPMKGHSHVYWYRQLPEEGLKFMVYLQKENIIDESGMPKERFSAEFPKEGPSILRIQQVVRGDSAAYFCASSPRDRPFNEAFFGQGTRLTVV.